The 17 T cell receptor beta chains below come from one sample, sequenced in a study of tumor-infiltrating lymphocytes in primary liver carcinoma. Unsorted bulk tissue (roughly 19-31 mg) underwent RNA and DNA co-extraction. The researchers produced TCR beta cDNA from about 510 ng total RNA with a constant-region primer. Slightly modified ARM-PCR with three nested multiplex PCR rounds yielded TCR beta libraries. The first two PCR rounds used TRBV1-TRBV30 primers with a Cbeta primer, 9 to 10 cycles each. Using its own MiXCR run on the multiplex PCR reads, TCRdb lists one record per CDR3 protein. The sample contains tens of thousands of distinct CDR3 sequences, 60% to 75% of which appear only once. The sequenced material came from liver tumor tissue from sampling region 2. Subset reported: tumor region T2, inferior pole. The receptors shown here come from a middle-aged man with primary liver carcinoma and hepatitis B virus infection.

Here the CDR3 DNA reads TGTGCCAGTAGTATCATGGCAGAGGCCTACACCGGGGAGCTGTTTTTT. Residues: CASSIMAEAYTGELFF. The V and J genes are TRBV19 and TRBJ2-2; no definite D call. V was cut by 3 bases and J by 3 bases, with 14 bases left in between. This CDR3 has 16 residues. The V gene's germline CDR1 is LNHDA and CDR2 SQIVND (reference sequence).

This clonotype was seen at least ten times. This chain links TRBV29-1 with TRBJ2-7; D gene ambiguous. V was cut by 5 bases and J by 0 bases, with 8 bases left in between. The CDR3 covers 12 residues. Germline lookup yields CDR1 SQVTM and CDR2 ANQGSEA. The CDR3 sequence: CSVRQDSYEQYF. CDR3 DNA: TGCAGCGTTCGGCAGGACTCCTACGAGCAGTACTTC.

A remark on this clonotype: One end of the junction varies from germline; a read error may be responsible. This chain connects TRBV6-6 to TRBJ2-7, with D perhaps matching TRBD2 (6 bases). CDR1 is MNHNY and CDR2 is SVGAGI in the germline V gene (reference sequence). The CDR3 is 15 residues long. CDR3 coding DNA: TGTGCCAGCTGTTACCTCGGTGGGGGGTCCCACGAGCAGTACTTC. This encodes CASCYLGGGSHEQYF.

V usage is TRBV11-2 and J usage is TRBJ2-2, with D possibly TRBD1 on 6 matching bases. The CDR3 is 17 residues long. Germline V gene sequence: CDR1 SGHAT, CDR2 FQNNGV. V lost 1 base, J lost 6 bases, and 18 bases lay in between. The CDR3 DNA is TGTGCCAGCAGCTTAGTACGGACGTATCCAGGGGCCGGGGAGCTGTTTTTT. This encodes CASSLVRTYPGAGELFF.

Comment on this clonotype: The junction shows a germline mismatch at one end, possibly a read error. The rearrangement uses TRBV20-1 and TRBJ2-1; D gene ambiguous. CDR1 is DFQATT, CDR2 SNEGSKA, per germline (reference sequence). The CDR3 has 13 residues. The CDR3 loop reads CSASGLVDSGQLF. The CDR3, as DNA: TGCAGTGCTAGTGGGCTGGTGGATAGTGGGCAGTTGTTC.

A few counts support this clonotype. CDR3 loop: CASSFSLAVETDTQYF. The CDR3 bases are TGTGCCAGCAGTTTCAGTTTAGCGGTTGAAACAGATACGCAGTATTTT. The chain carries TRBV11-2 and TRBJ2-3; perhaps TRBD2 as D (6 bases). The V gene's germline CDR1 is SGHAT and CDR2 FQNNGV. The CDR3 consists of 16 residues. V was pared by 6 bases and J by 3 bases, with 19 bases between.

On this clonotype itself: A read error may explain this, as a much larger clone is one base away. The conserved phenylalanine or tryptophan normally closing the CDR3 is absent here, so this likely arose from a read error. The V and J genes are TRBV28 and TRBJ1-6; D ambiguous. This CDR3 is 15 amino acids long. Germline CDR1 reads MDHEN; CDR2 reads SYDVKM. V was shortened by 2 bases and J by 8 bases, with 13 bases between the two germline ends. CDR3 nucleotides: TGTGCCAGCAGTTTAGGATCCTCGGGAGATTCACCCCTCCACTCT. Residues: CASSLGSSGDSPLHS.

A remark on this clonotype: One end of the junction varies from germline; a read error may be responsible. The CDR3 protein is CANSSISSGGSQETQYF. CDR3 coding DNA: TGTGCCAACAGTTCCATCTCTAGCGGAGGCTCCCAAGAGACCCAGTACTTC. The rearrangement uses TRBV28 and TRBJ2-5; the match to TRBD2 covers 7 bases. The CDR3 length is 17 residues. Germline CDR1 is MDHEN and CDR2 is SYDVKM.

This clonotype was seen at least ten times. CDR3 protein: CASSETPENYGYTF. The CDR3 nucleotides read TGTGCCAGCAGTGAAACCCCCGAGAACTATGGCTACACCTTC. The chain carries TRBV6-1 and TRBJ1-2; D unresolved. V lost 2 bases and J 2 bases, leaving 9 bases between the germline ends. Per the germline V gene, CDR1 is MNHNS and CDR2 is SASEGT. CDR3 length: 14 residues.

To note about this clonotype: This is likely a read error, given that the CDR3 carries no conserved phenylalanine or tryptophan at its end. This chain uses TRBV11-1 with TRBJ2-1; TRBD2 matches 14 bases. There are 17 residues in the CDR3. Germline V CDR1 and CDR2: SGHAT, FQDESV (reference sequence). CDR3 region: CASSMGLAGEVDNEQFL. As DNA, the CDR3 is TGTGCTAGCAGCATGGGACTAGCGGGAGAAGTTGACAATGAGCAGTTCCTC.

On this clonotype itself: Just one base apart from a much larger clone, this may be a read error. DNA for the CDR3: TGTACCAGCAGTTTGGTGTGGGCTGGAGATGAGCAGTTCTTC. It is translated as CTSSLVWAGDEQFF. V is TRBV28 and J is TRBJ2-1; D ambiguous. The CDR3 loop spans 14 amino acids. Looked up from germline, CDR1 is MDHEN and CDR2 is SYDVKM.

As for this clonotype: It may be a read error: a sequence one base away is much more abundant. The chain joins TRBV7-9 to TRBJ2-3; tentative D call: TRBD2 (6 bases). The CDR3 extends over 16 amino acids. CDR1 and CDR2 from the germline V gene are SEHNR and FQNEAQ (reference sequence). The CDR3 loop reads CASSGDRQTSTDTKYF. Here the CDR3 DNA reads TGTGCCAGCAGTGGAGACAGACAAACTAGCACAGATACGAAGTATTTT.

CDR3 in DNA: TGTGCCAGCAGTACCCGGGGTGTCGATGAGCAGTTCTTC. It codes for CASSTRGVDEQFF. The V and J genes are TRBV6-5 and TRBJ2-1; tentative D call: TRBD2 (5 bases). The ends were cut back, 5 bases at V and 8 bases at J, with 13 bases in the middle. Germline V gene sequence: CDR1 MNHEY, CDR2 SVGAGI. This CDR3 is 13 amino acids long.

About this clonotype itself: Possible read error: a much larger clone is one base away. This rearrangement joins TRBV28 to TRBJ2-5, with 11 bases lining up with TRBD2. The length of the CDR3 is 15 residues. Germline CDR1 MDHEN, CDR2 SYDVKM. The CDR3 loop is CDSSSIAGGPETQYF. In DNA, the CDR3 is TGTGACAGCAGTTCCATAGCGGGAGGGCCGGAGACCCAGTACTTC.

This clonotype was recorded at least ten times. The chain has TRBV6-1 and TRBJ1-1; a weak D match, TRBD1 (6 bases). This CDR3 spans 13 amino acids. Trimming removed 4 bases at V and 6 bases at J, with 12 bases between. Germline lookup yields CDR1 MNHNS and CDR2 SASEGT. The DNA of the CDR3 is TGTGCCAGCAGTGTACAGGGAGGAGCTGAAGCTTTCTTT. The encoded protein is CASSVQGGAEAFF.

The chain has TRBV5-5 and TRBJ2-5, with D tentatively TRBD1 or TRBD2 (5 bases each). With 9 bases removed from V and 2 bases from J, the gap between germline ends came to 20 bases. The CDR3 is made up of 15 amino acids. Germline V CDR1 and CDR2: SGHKS, YYEKEE (reference sequence). The CDR3 coding sequence is TGTGCCAACAGAGGGGCGGACTGGGAACAAGAGACCCAGTACTTC. Protein product: CANRGADWEQETQYF.

The chain has TRBV12-3 or TRBV12-4 and TRBJ2-7; D remains ambiguous. CDR3 length: 14 amino acids. CDR3 amino acids: CGILQSGPRYEQYF. The CDR3 DNA is TGTGGCATCCTCCAGAGTGGTCCGCGCTACGAGCAGTACTTC.